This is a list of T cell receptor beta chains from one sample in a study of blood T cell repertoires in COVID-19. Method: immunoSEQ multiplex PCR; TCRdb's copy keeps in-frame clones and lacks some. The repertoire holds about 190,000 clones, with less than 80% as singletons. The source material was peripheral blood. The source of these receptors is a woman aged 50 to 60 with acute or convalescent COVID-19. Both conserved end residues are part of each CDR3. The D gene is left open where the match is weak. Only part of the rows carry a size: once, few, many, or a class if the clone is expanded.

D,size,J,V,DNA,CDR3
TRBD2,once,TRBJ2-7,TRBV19,TGTGCCAGTAGTATGTGGGGAGGGAAGACCTCCTACGAGCAGTACTTC,CASSMWGGKTSYEQYF
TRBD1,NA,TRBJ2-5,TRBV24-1,TGTGCCACCAGTGGTAGGACAGGGGGCGTACAAGAGACCCAGTACTTC,CATSGRTGGVQETQYF
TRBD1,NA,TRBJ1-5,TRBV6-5,TGTGCCAGCAGTTACCAGGGGGTTGGACAGCCCCAGCATTTT,CASSYQGVGQPQHF
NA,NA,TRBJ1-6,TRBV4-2,TGTGCCAGCAGCCAAGAACAGAATTCACCCCTCCACTTT,CASSQEQNSPLHF
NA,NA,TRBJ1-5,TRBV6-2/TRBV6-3,TGTGCCAGCAGTTACTCATCCCGTAGCAATCAGCCCCAGCATTTT,CASSYSSRSNQPQHF
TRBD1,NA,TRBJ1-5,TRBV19,TGTGCCAGTAGCTCGCCCGACAGGGGGATTCAGCCCCAGCATTTT,CASSSPDRGIQPQHF
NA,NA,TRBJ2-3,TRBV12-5,TGTGCTAGTGCCCCCCAGGGGGGAGGTCTTGCAGATACGCAGTATTTT,CASAPQGGGLADTQYF
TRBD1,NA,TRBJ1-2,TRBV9,TGTGCCAGCAGCGTAACTCGGCGACAGGGAGAAGACTATGGCTACACCTTC,CASSVTRRQGEDYGYTF
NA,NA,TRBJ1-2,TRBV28,TGTGCCAGCAGTTTCGGGGGGGCCGGCTATGGCTACACCTTC,CASSFGGAGYGYTF
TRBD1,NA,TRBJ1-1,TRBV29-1,TGCAGCGTTTGGGACAGGGCCCTGTTTACTGAAGCTTTCTTT,CSVWDRALFTEAFF
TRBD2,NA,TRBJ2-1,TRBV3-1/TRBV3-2,TGTGCCAGCCCCGGGACTACCTCCTACAATGAGCAGTTCTTC,CASPGTTSYNEQFF
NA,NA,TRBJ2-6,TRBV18,TGTGCCAGCTCACCAGAGAGCCGGTCTGGGGCCAACGTCCTGACTTTC,CASSPESRSGANVLTF
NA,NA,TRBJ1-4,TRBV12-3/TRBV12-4,TGTGCCAGCAGTTTGGCTGAAAAACTGTTTTTT,CASSLAEKLFF
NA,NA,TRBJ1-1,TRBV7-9,TGTGCCAGCAGCTCCCCTCCGGGACACGCGGAGAACACTGAAGCTTTCTTT,CASSSPPGHAENTEAFF
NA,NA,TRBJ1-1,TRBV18,TGTGCCAGCTCACCACAGGCCCAGGGGCAGACTGAAGCTTTCTTT,CASSPQAQGQTEAFF
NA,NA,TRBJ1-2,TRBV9,TGTGCCAGCAGCGAAGGAGAGTACAGGGATTCGGAGGACTATGGCTACACCTTC,CASSEGEYRDSEDYGYTF
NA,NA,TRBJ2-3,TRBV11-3,TGTGCCAGCAGCTTGGGTAGCGCGAGCACAGATACGCAGTATTTT,CASSLGSASTDTQYF
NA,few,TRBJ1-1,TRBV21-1,TGTGCCAGCAGCTCGTTCGGGGGGGTTTTCACTGAAGCTTTCTTT,CASSSFGGVFTEAFF
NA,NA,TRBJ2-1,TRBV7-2,TGTGCCAGCAGCTTAGGCCAGGGTCACTTGAGCTCCTACAATGAGCAGTTCTTC,CASSLGQGHLSSYNEQFF
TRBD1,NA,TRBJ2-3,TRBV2,TGTGCCAGCAGAAGACAGGGTCCTAGCACAGATACGCAGTATTTT,CASRRQGPSTDTQYF
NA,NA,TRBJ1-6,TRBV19,TGTGCCAGTAACGGCGGGCAATATAATTCACCCCTCCACTTT,CASNGGQYNSPLHF
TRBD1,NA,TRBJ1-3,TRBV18,TGTGCCAGCTCGACAGGGCCTGGAAACACCATATATTTT,CASSTGPGNTIYF
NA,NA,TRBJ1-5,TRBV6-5,TGTGCCAGCAGTTCGACGGGGGGTGTCCAGCCCCAGCATTTT,CASSSTGGVQPQHF
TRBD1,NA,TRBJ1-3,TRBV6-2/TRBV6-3,TGTGCCAGCAGTTTCCGACAGGGCCCCACTGGAAACACCATATATTTT,CASSFRQGPTGNTIYF
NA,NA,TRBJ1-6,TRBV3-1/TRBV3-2,TGTGCCAGCAGCCAAGATCACCCGGATAATTCACCCCTCCACTTT,CASSQDHPDNSPLHF
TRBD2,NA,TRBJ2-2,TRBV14,TGTGCCAGCAGCCCGGGACTAGCGGGATTATACACCGGGGAGCTGTTTTTT,CASSPGLAGLYTGELFF
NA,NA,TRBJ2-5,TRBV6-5,TGTGCCAGCAGTTTCCGAGCCCCGGAGACCCAGTACTTC,CASSFRAPETQYF
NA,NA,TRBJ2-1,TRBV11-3,TGTGCCAGCAGCTTAGAGAGTCATGACAATGAGCAGTTCTTC,CASSLESHDNEQFF
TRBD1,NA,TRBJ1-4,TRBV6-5,TGTGCCAGCAGTTCTCGACAGGGAGTCGCTAATGAAAAACTGTTTTTT,CASSSRQGVANEKLFF
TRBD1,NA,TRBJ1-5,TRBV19,TGTGCCAGTAGTACCCGGTGGGGACAGGGGATTTCGGGCAATCAGCCCCAGCATTTT,CASSTRWGQGISGNQPQHF
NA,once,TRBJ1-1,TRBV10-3,TGTGCCATCGCGTTTGAGGGAACTGAAGCTTTCTTT,CAIAFEGTEAFF
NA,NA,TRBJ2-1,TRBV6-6,TGTGCCAGCAGTTCAGAGCGAGCCGGAGCCTACAATGAGCAGTTCTTC,CASSSERAGAYNEQFF
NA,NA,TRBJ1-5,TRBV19,TGTGCCAGTAGTATCCAAACAGGCCCAGCAAATCAGCCCCAGCATTTT,CASSIQTGPANQPQHF
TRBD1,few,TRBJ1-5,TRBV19,TGTGCCAGTAGTGCGCGGGACAGCTTCAATCAGCCCCAGCATTTT,CASSARDSFNQPQHF
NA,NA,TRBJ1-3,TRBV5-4,TGTGCCAGCAGCTTTGAAGGACAGCGTGGAAACACCATATATTTT,CASSFEGQRGNTIYF
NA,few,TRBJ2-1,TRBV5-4,TGTGCCAGCAGCCGACTAGCCTACAATGAGCAGTTCTTC,CASSRLAYNEQFF
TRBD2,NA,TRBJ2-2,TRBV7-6,TGTGCCAGCAGCTTAAATCGCGGGGGGAACACCGGGGAGCTGTTTTTT,CASSLNRGGNTGELFF
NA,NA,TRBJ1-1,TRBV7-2,TGTGCCAGCAGCTTAGGGGCATTGAACACTGAAGCTTTCTTT,CASSLGALNTEAFF
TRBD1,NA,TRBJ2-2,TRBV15,TGTGCCACCAGCAGGACAGGGACCGGGGAGCTGTTTTTT,CATSRTGTGELFF
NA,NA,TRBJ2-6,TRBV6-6,TGTGCCAGCAGTCTAGACGCAGGGGGGTATGGGGCCAACGTCCTGACTTTC,CASSLDAGGYGANVLTF
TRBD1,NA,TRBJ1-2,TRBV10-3,TGTGCCATCAGTGAGGACCACCGGACAGGCTATGGCTACACCTTC,CAISEDHRTGYGYTF
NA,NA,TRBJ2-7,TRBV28,TGTGCCAGCAGGCTCATAAGACAGGGAGGCGAGCAGTACTTC,CASRLIRQGGEQYF
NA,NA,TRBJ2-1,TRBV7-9,TGTGCCAGCAGCTTCTCAAGCGGCTCCTACAATGAGCAGTTCTTC,CASSFSSGSYNEQFF
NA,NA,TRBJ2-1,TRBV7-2,TGTGCCAGCAGCTTTAGCTTTAGTTCCTACAATGAGCAGTTCTTC,CASSFSFSSYNEQFF
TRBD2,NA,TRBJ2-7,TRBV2,TGTGCCAGCAGCCACTCACGGGGGGAGACAGAACGCCCCTACGAGCAGTACTTC,CASSHSRGETERPYEQYF
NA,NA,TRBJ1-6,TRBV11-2,TGTGCCAGCAGTTCTGGGACCGGAGGGTGGTATTCACCCCTCCACTTT,CASSSGTGGWYSPLHF
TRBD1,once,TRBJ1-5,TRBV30,TGTGCCTGGACCCCAGGGGCAGGGGGCTCCAATAGCAATCAGCCCCAGCATTTT,CAWTPGAGGSNSNQPQHF
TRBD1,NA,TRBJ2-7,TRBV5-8,TGTGCCAGCAGCTTGGGGACCGGGACAGGGGGCTACGAGCAGTACTTC,CASSLGTGTGGYEQYF